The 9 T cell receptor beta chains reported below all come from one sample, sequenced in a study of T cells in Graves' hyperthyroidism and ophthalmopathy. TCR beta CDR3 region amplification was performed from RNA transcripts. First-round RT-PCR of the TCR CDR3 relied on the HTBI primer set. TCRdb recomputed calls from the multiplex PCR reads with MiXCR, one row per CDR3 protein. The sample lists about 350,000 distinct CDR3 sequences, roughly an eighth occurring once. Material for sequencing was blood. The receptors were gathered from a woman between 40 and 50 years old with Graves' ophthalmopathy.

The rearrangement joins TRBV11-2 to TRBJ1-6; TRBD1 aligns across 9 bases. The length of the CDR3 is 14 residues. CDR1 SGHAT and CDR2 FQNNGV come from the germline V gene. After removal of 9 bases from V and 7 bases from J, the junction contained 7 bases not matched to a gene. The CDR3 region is CASKTGTGNSPLHF. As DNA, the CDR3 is TGTGCCAGTAAAACCGGGACAGGGAATTCACCCCTCCACTTT.

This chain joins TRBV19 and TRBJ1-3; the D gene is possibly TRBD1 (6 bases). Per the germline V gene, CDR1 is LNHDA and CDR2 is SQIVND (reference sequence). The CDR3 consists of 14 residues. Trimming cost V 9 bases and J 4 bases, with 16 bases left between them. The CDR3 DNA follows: TGTGCCAGCACGGGACGGGACATCGGAAACACCATATATTTT. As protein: CASTGRDIGNTIYF. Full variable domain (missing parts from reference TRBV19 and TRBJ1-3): DGGITQSPKYLFRKEGQNVTLSCEQNLNHDAMYWYRQDPGQGLRLIYYSQIVNDFQKGDIAEGYSVSREKKESFPLTVTSAQKNPTAFYLCASTGRDIGNTIYFGEGSWLTVV.

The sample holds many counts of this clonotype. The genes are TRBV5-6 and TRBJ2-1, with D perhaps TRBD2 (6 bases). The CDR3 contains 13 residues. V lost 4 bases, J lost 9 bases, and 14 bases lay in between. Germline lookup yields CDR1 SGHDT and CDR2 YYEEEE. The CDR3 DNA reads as TGTGCCAGCAGCCCGATGGGGCGGGGTGAGCAGTTCTTC. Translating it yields CASSPMGRGEQFF.

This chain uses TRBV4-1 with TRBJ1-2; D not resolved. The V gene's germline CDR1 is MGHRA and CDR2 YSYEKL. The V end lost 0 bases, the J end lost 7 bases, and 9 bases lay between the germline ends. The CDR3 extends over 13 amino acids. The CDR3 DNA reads TGCGCCAGCAGCCAAGATCTTAAGTCTGGCTACACCTTC. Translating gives CASSQDLKSGYTF.

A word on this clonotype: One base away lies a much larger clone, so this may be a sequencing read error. CDR3 in amino acids: CASSPRQGSSSGNTIHF. The CDR3 nucleotides are TGTGCCAGCAGTCCAAGACAGGGGTCTAGCTCTGGAAACACCATACATTTT. V gene TRBV27 combines with J gene TRBJ1-3, with 8 bases that match TRBD1. The germline gives CDR1 MNHEY, CDR2 SMNVEV (reference sequence). This CDR3 spans 17 amino acids.

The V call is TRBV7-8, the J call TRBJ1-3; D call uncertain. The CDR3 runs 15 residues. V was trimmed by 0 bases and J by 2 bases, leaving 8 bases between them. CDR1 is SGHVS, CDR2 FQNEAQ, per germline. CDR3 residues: CASSLARTPGNTIYF. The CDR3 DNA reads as TGTGCCAGCAGCTTAGCCAGGACTCCTGGAAACACCATATATTTT.

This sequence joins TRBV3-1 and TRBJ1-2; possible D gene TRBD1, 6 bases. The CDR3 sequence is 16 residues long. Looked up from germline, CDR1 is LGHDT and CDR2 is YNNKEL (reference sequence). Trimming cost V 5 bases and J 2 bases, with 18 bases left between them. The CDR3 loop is CASSSPWGGTNYGYTF. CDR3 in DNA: TGTGCCAGCAGCTCTCCATGGGGAGGGACAAACTATGGCTACACCTTC.

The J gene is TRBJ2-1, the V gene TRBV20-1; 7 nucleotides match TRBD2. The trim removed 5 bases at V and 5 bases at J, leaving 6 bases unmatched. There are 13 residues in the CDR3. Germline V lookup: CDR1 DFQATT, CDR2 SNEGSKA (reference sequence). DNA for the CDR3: TGCAGTGCTCTTCTAGCGGTGAACAATGAGCAGTTCTTC. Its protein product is CSALLAVNNEQFF.

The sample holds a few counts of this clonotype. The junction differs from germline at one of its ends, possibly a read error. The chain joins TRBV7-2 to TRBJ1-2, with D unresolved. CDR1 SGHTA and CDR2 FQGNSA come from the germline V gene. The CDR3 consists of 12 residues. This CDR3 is CAGSLWDYGYTF. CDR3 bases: TGTGCCGGCAGCTTATGGGACTATGGCTACACCTTC.